Presented here are 30 T cell receptor beta chains from one specimen sequenced in a study of OX40 agonist ivuxolimab in advanced cancers. Here immunoSEQ multiplex PCR was the method, and the copy in TCRdb shows in-frame clones only, minus some. The table records tens of thousands of clones, 65% to 85% of them present only once. Sequencing was performed on CD4+ or CD8+ T cells sorted from blood, taken in a trial of the OX40 agonist ivuxolimab. These receptors were collected from an adult with an advanced solid tumor such as melanoma, head and neck, liver or kidney cancer.

The chain joins TRBV9 to TRBJ2-3; D not resolved. Germline V CDR1 and CDR2: SGDLS, YYNGEE. The CDR3 consists of 15 residues. Trimming removed 1 base from V and 0 bases from J, with 9 bases in between. The CDR3, as DNA: TGTGCCAGCAGCGTACAAGGTGGGAGCACAGATACGCAGTATTTT. This translates into CASSVQGGSTDTQYF.

The chain employs TRBV7-6 and TRBJ2-1; D is undetermined. The CDR3 spans 15 residues. V lost 4 bases, J lost 0 bases, and 10 bases lay in between. In germline, CDR1 is SGHVS, CDR2 FNYEAQ. CDR3 sequence: CASSSTRNSYNEQFF. In DNA form, the CDR3 reads TGTGCCAGCAGCTCGACTCGCAACTCCTACAATGAGCAGTTCTTC.

The genes are TRBV5-8 and TRBJ2-7; D might be TRBD1 (6 bases). CDR3 length equals 15 residues. Trimming shortened V by 6 bases and J by 6 bases, and 22 bases separated the two germline ends. Germline values: CDR1 SGHTS, CDR2 YDEGEE. The CDR3 sequence is CASMETGRGLGEQYF. The CDR3 DNA is TGTGCCAGCATGGAGACAGGTCGCGGGTTAGGCGAGCAGTACTTC.

This clone was counted a single time. The gene calls are TRBV19 and TRBJ1-5, with D possibly being TRBD1 (6 bases). The V end was cut by 4 bases, the J end by 1 base, with 17 bases between. The CDR3 has 17 residues. In germline, CDR1 is LNHDA, CDR2 SQIVND (reference sequence). CDR3 sequence: CASSTDVQGGSNQPQHF. The CDR3 region has the DNA TGTGCCAGTAGTACAGATGTACAGGGTGGGAGCAATCAGCCCCAGCATTTT.

V is TRBV7-3 and J is TRBJ2-3; 7 nucleotides agree with TRBD2. The germline V gene encodes CDR1 SGHTA and CDR2 FQGTGA. CDR3 length equals 14 residues. Trimming took 2 bases from V and 5 from J; bases not matched to a gene: 4. CDR3 region: CASSLAGVLDTQYF. CDR3 sequence (DNA): TGTGCCAGCAGCTTAGCGGGAGTTTTAGATACGCAGTATTTT.

The V and J genes are TRBV7-9 and TRBJ2-1; the match to TRBD2 covers 12 bases. The germline CDR1 and CDR2 sequences are SEHNR and FQNEAQ (reference sequence). CDR3 length: 16 amino acids. V was clipped by 2 bases and J by 6 bases; unmatched bases: 5. CDR3 in amino acids: CASSLLAGGQGNEQFF. In DNA form, the CDR3 reads TGTGCCAGCAGCTTACTAGCGGGGGGGCAAGGCAATGAGCAGTTCTTC.

J is TRBJ2-3 and V is TRBV9; TRBD2 agrees at 10 bases. From germline, CDR1 is SGDLS and CDR2 YYNGEE. V trimming: 2 bases; J trimming: 4 bases; junction bases outside the gene matches: 10. The CDR3 has 17 residues. The CDR3 spells CASSVGASGRVPDTQYF. The CDR3 DNA reads TGTGCCAGCAGCGTGGGGGCTAGCGGGAGAGTCCCAGATACGCAGTATTTT. The full variable domain, completed using reference TRBV9 and TRBJ2-3, is DSGVTQTPKHLITATGQRVTLRCSPRSGDLSVYWYQQSLDQGLQFLIQYYNGEERAKGNILERFSAQQFPDLHSELNLSSLELGDSALYFCASSVGASGRVPDTQYFGPGTRLTVL.

The V call is TRBV18, the J call TRBJ2-4; D ambiguous. The V and J ends lost 3 bases and 4 bases respectively, with 7 bases between them. Germline-derived CDR1 and CDR2 are KGHSH and LQKENI. The CDR3 has 13 residues. The CDR3 DNA reads TGTGCCAGCTCACCGGCCGGTAAAAACATTCAGTACTTC. Protein product: CASSPAGKNIQYF.

The chain links TRBV19 to TRBJ1-5; D not certain. The CDR3 consists of 12 residues. Deletions cut 7 bases from V and 6 bases from J, with 10 bases between. Germline V gives CDR1 LNHDA, CDR2 SQIVND (reference sequence). The CDR3 loop is CASNFLGQPQHF. The CDR3 region has the DNA TGTGCCAGTAATTTCCTCGGTCAGCCCCAGCATTTT.

This sequence joins TRBV5-1 and TRBJ2-3; D ambiguous. Germline V gene data show CDR1 as SGHRS and CDR2 as YFSETQ. Trimming removed 0 bases from V and 0 bases from J, with 11 bases in between. The CDR3 consists of 16 residues. CDR3 amino acids: CASSLGHGVSTDTQYF. The CDR3 bases are TGCGCCAGCAGCTTGGGCCACGGAGTTAGCACAGATACGCAGTATTTT.

The genes are TRBV16 and TRBJ1-5; D call uncertain. Trimming took 4 bases from V and 9 from J, leaving 10 bases between them. The CDR3 sequence is 12 residues long. Germline V CDR1 and CDR2: KGHSY, FQNENV. CDR3 sequence: CASSPGGGPQHF. For the CDR3, the DNA is TGTGCCAGCAGCCCTGGAGGAGGGCCCCAGCATTTT.

This clone has a handful of counts. The genes are TRBV7-9 and TRBJ1-1; D perhaps matches TRBD1 (5 bases). From germline, CDR1 is SEHNR and CDR2 FQNEAQ (reference sequence). This CDR3 has 17 amino acids. Trimming pared 0 bases from V and 1 base from J, leaving 15 bases between. The CDR3 DNA reads as TGTGCCAGCAGCTTAGCCCTACTGGACATCCAGAACACTGAAGCTTTCTTT. This encodes CASSLALLDIQNTEAFF.

This clone came up once. This chain uses TRBV5-6 with TRBJ1-3; the D is unclear. Between the trimmed V and J ends, which lost 3 bases and 7 bases, there was a span of 8 bases. From germline, CDR1 is SGHDT and CDR2 YYEEEE. The CDR3 covers 12 residues. CDR3 in amino acids: CASSSRVNTIYF. DNA for the CDR3: TGTGCCAGCAGCTCCCGTGTTAACACCATATATTTT.

J is TRBJ2-3 and V is TRBV7-2; D is uncertain. Germline loops: CDR1 SGHTA, CDR2 FQGNSA. V lost 2 bases to trimming and J lost 0 bases, with 15 bases between them. CDR3 length: 17 amino acids. CDR3 protein: CASSLRSAITSTDTQYF. CDR3 DNA: TGTGCCAGCAGCTTAAGATCGGCGATAACTAGCACAGATACGCAGTATTTT.

Only one count was recorded for this clone. The chain has TRBV6-5 and TRBJ1-2, with TRBD1 matching over 9 bases. CDR1 is MNHEY and CDR2 is SVGAGI in the germline V gene. The CDR3 spans 13 residues. With V trimmed by 5 bases and J by 4 bases, 2 bases remained unmatched. Here the CDR3 DNA reads TGTGCCAGCAGTGAACAGGGGGCCTATGGCTACACCTTC. Amino acid sequence: CASSEQGAYGYTF.

In DNA form, the CDR3 reads TGTGCCTGGAGTGTAATATCAGGGAATCAGCCCCAGCATTTT. This encodes CAWSVISGNQPQHF. V gene TRBV30 combines with J gene TRBJ1-5; a weak D match, TRBD1 (5 bases). The germline V gene has CDR1 GTSNPN and CDR2 SVGIG (reference sequence). Trimming removed 0 bases at V and 4 bases at J, with 10 bases between. This CDR3 has 14 residues.

A remark on this clone: The sample carries other DNA sequences with the same CDR3. V gene TRBV19 combines with J gene TRBJ1-5; D is perhaps TRBD1 (6 bases). Per the germline V gene, CDR1 is LNHDA and CDR2 is SQIVND (reference sequence). The CDR3 extends over 13 amino acids. Trimming left V 7 bases short and J 6 bases short, with 13 bases between. The CDR3 nucleotides are TGTGCCAGTACTAGAGGGGGGCTTCAGCCCCAGCATTTT. Translation: CASTRGGLQPQHF.

Only one count was recorded for this clone. The chain has TRBV11-2 and TRBJ1-5, with D unclear. The CDR3 runs 14 residues. Between the trimmed V and J ends, which lost 3 bases and 4 bases, there was a span of 10 bases. Germline CDR1 and CDR2: SGHAT and FQNNGV. CDR3 coding DNA: TGTGCCAGCAGCTTGAACAGCAAAAATCAGCCCCAGCATTTT. Translating it yields CASSLNSKNQPQHF. Filled out from reference TRBV11-2 and TRBJ1-5, the complete variable domain reads EAGVAQSPRYKIIEKRQSVAFWCNPISGHATLYWYQQILGQGPKLLIQFQNNGVVDDSQLPKDRFSAERLKGVDSTLKIQPAKLEDSAVYLCASSLNSKNQPQHFGDGTRLSIL.

Only a few counts were recorded for this clone. The rearrangement uses TRBV11-2 and TRBJ2-3; 7 bases agree with TRBD2. The CDR3 runs to 16 residues. Germline V gene lookup returns CDR1 SGHAT and CDR2 FQNNGV. The trim removed 1 base at V and 2 bases at J, leaving 6 bases unmatched. The CDR3 loop is CASSLVGGGSTDTQYF. The CDR3 bases are TGTGCCAGCAGCTTAGTGGGCGGGGGATCCACAGATACGCAGTATTTT.

In its sample, this clone was seen once. J is TRBJ1-2 and V is TRBV28; D is unresolved. V lost 4 bases and J 0 bases, leaving 9 bases between the germline ends. The CDR3 loop spans 14 amino acids. Germline V CDR1 and CDR2: MDHEN, SYDVKM. Here the CDR3 reads CASSSPLANYGYTF. In nucleotides, the CDR3 is TGTGCCAGCAGTTCCCCCCTAGCTAACTATGGCTACACCTTC.

The gene calls are TRBV7-3 and TRBJ2-3; no clear D gene. CDR1 is SGHTA, CDR2 FQGTGA, per germline. The CDR3 has 13 residues. Trimming pared 5 bases from V and 1 base from J, leaving 7 bases between. The CDR3 coding sequence is TGTGCCAGCAGCCATGGGGGCACAGATACGCAGTATTTT. Amino acid sequence: CASSHGGTDTQYF.

The rearrangement joins TRBV29-1 to TRBJ2-7, with TRBD1 matching 8 bases. Germline V CDR1 and CDR2: SQVTM, ANQGSEA. The V and J ends lost 2 bases and 3 bases, in that order; junction bases with no gene match: 9. This CDR3 region has 15 residues. The CDR3 is CSVETRTGRLYEQYF. CDR3 DNA sequence: TGCAGCGTTGAAACAAGGACAGGGAGACTCTACGAGCAGTACTTC.

V gene TRBV20-1 combines with J gene TRBJ2-5; possibly TRBD2 for D (6 bases). The CDR3 extends over 11 amino acids. The germline CDR1 and CDR2 sequences are DFQATT and SNEGSKA (reference sequence). V lost 4 bases and J lost 5, with 8 bases in between. In DNA form, the CDR3 reads TGCAGTGCTAAGGCGGGGGAGACCCAGTACTTC. It codes for CSAKAGETQYF.

This clone has a single count. V gene TRBV6-6 combines with J gene TRBJ2-7; 11 nucleotides line up with TRBD2. This CDR3 has 16 amino acids. J lost 7 bases, V lost 2 bases, and 10 bases had no gene match. Germline V CDR1 and CDR2: MNHNY, SVGAGI (reference sequence). CDR3 residues: CASSYGILAGEREQYF. Here the CDR3 DNA reads TGTGCCAGCAGTTACGGAATACTAGCGGGGGAGAGGGAGCAGTACTTC.

In its sample, this clone was seen once. The chain recombines TRBV27 with TRBJ1-1; possible D gene TRBD1, 6 bases. V was shortened by 2 bases and J by 6 bases, with 10 bases between the two germline ends. This CDR3 is 13 amino acids long. Looked up from germline, CDR1 is MNHEY and CDR2 is SMNVEV (reference sequence). The CDR3 DNA is TGTGCCAGCAGTTTAGGCAGGGGAGCTGAAGCTTTCTTT. Its protein is CASSLGRGAEAFF.

The J gene is TRBJ2-1, the V gene TRBV5-1, with D hard to call. The CDR3 runs 11 residues. The V end was cut by 4 bases, the J end by 7 bases, with 6 bases between. Germline assignment: CDR1 SGHRS and CDR2 YFSETQ. The chain's CDR3 is CASSLHNEQFF. The CDR3 region has the DNA TGCGCCAGCAGCCTACATAATGAGCAGTTCTTC.

CDR3 amino acids: CASSLKSSGTSGSRQFF. The DNA of the CDR3 is TGTGCCAGCAGCCTAAAAAGCTCCGGGACTAGCGGGAGTCGGCAGTTCTTC. The chain couples TRBV7-3 to TRBJ2-1; 14 positions match TRBD2. The CDR3 spans 17 residues. V trimming: 5 bases; J trimming: 12 bases; junction bases outside the gene matches: 15. Germline V CDR1 and CDR2: SGHTA, FQGTGA.

The rearrangement joins TRBV10-3 to TRBJ2-1; 11 positions agree with TRBD2. The CDR3 runs to 13 residues. Germline CDR1 reads ENHRY; CDR2 reads SYGVKD. The V gene end was trimmed by 9 bases and the J gene end by 6 bases; junction bases not matched to a gene: 4. In DNA, the CDR3 is TGTGCCATTACCGGGACTAGCGGCAATGAGCAGTTCTTC. Its translation is CAITGTSGNEQFF.

J is TRBJ1-1 and V is TRBV29-1; D gene uncertain. This CDR3 contains 11 residues. The V end lost 3 bases, the J end lost 8 bases, and 10 bases lay between the germline ends. The germline V gene has CDR1 SQVTM and CDR2 ANQGSEA. The CDR3 here is CSVDPGEEAFF. The DNA for the CDR3 is TGCAGCGTTGACCCCGGGGAGGAAGCTTTCTTT.

The V and J genes are TRBV7-9 and TRBJ1-2; D is uncertain. Germline V gene sequence: CDR1 SEHNR, CDR2 FQNEAQ (reference sequence). The V end was cut by 4 bases, the J end by 4 bases, with 13 bases between. CDR3 length: 14 amino acids. CDR3 region: CASSSSGIGYGYTF. The CDR3 DNA is TGTGCCAGCAGCTCCTCGGGAATTGGCTATGGCTACACCTTC.